The 30 T cell receptor beta chains listed next were all sequenced from one sample in a study of CD8+ T cells in alopecia areata. The sequencing template was cDNA reverse transcribed from extracted RNA. TCRdb's table, derived via immunoSEQ multiplex PCR, lists solely in-frame clones and lacks some. The table includes 150,000 or so clones, about 60% detected once. The specimen sequenced was CD4+ T cells sorted from blood. All receptors come from a human donor in good health.

The chain joins TRBV29-1 to TRBJ2-1; a weak D match, TRBD1 (5 bases). In germline, CDR1 is SQVTM, CDR2 ANQGSEA. The V end lost 7 bases, the J end lost 2 bases, and 15 bases lay between the germline ends. This CDR3 region has 14 residues. This CDR3 reads CSAARGVTYNEQFF. The CDR3 DNA sequence: TGCAGCGCCGCAAGGGGCGTCACCTACAATGAGCAGTTCTTC.

The chain recombines TRBV11-2 with TRBJ1-1; tentatively, D is TRBD1 (5 bases). V lost 4 bases and J 9 bases, leaving 15 bases between the germline ends. The V gene's germline CDR1 is SGHAT and CDR2 FQNNGV. The CDR3 totals 13 residues. The CDR3 nucleotides read TGTGCCAGCAGCTCTCTGACAGAGCTCAAAGCTTTCTTT. This gives the protein CASSSLTELKAFF.

This clone was counted between two and nine times. The V call is TRBV5-1, the J call TRBJ2-3, with 7 bases that match TRBD2. CDR1 is SGHRS and CDR2 is YFSETQ in the germline V gene. The CDR3 loop spans 15 amino acids. The ends lost 4 bases at V and 5 bases at J; junction bases unmatched: 10. CDR3 in amino acids: CASSLTGGSRDTQYF. Here the CDR3 DNA reads TGCGCCAGCAGCCTGACCGGCGGGAGTCGAGATACGCAGTATTTT.

V gene TRBV5-1 combines with J gene TRBJ2-5, with a possible D match to TRBD1 (6 bases). The CDR3 is 13 residues long. The germline V gene has CDR1 SGHRS and CDR2 YFSETQ. Trimming left V 6 bases short and J 5 bases short, with 14 bases between. The CDR3 loop reads CASNPGAGETQYF. In DNA form, the CDR3 reads TGCGCCAGCAACCCAGGGGCCGGGGAGACCCAGTACTTC. Full variable domain (missing parts from reference TRBV5-1 and TRBJ2-5): KAGVTQTPRYLIKTRGQQVTLSCSPISGHRSVSWYQQTPGQGLQFLFEYFSETQRNKGNFPGRFSGRQFSNSRSEMNVSTLELGDSALYLCASNPGAGETQYFGPGTRLLVL.

The V gene is TRBV29-1, the J gene TRBJ1-1; D uncertain. The CDR3 contains 11 residues. Between the trimmed V and J ends, which lost 7 bases and 1 base, there was a span of 7 bases. Germline-derived CDR1 and CDR2 are SQVTM and ANQGSEA. CDR3 region: CSATWNTEAFF. CDR3 coding DNA: TGCAGCGCTACGTGGAACACTGAAGCTTTCTTT.

The genes are TRBV5-1 and TRBJ1-1; maybe TRBD1 (5 bases). V gave up 0 bases and J gave up 7 bases, with 13 bases separating them. From germline, CDR1 is SGHRS and CDR2 YFSETQ. The CDR3 has 14 amino acids. The DNA of the CDR3 is TGCGCCAGCAGCTTGGCCCCGGGACCCGTTGAAGCTTTCTTT. Translated: CASSLAPGPVEAFF.

The chain couples TRBV4-1 to TRBJ2-1, with 8 bases matching TRBD2. With V trimmed by 5 bases and J by 4 bases, 7 bases remained unmatched. The CDR3 has 15 residues. In germline, CDR1 is MGHRA, CDR2 YSYEKL. The CDR3 DNA follows: TGCGCCAGCAGCTACCGGACTAGCAATTACAATGAGCAGTTCTTC. Its protein product is CASSYRTSNYNEQFF.

J is TRBJ2-5 and V is TRBV30, with 7 bases lining up with TRBD1. The germline gives CDR1 GTSNPN, CDR2 SVGIG (reference sequence). CDR3 length equals 11 residues. DNA for the CDR3: TGTGCTTGGGAACAGGGGGAGACCCAGTACTTC. Translation gives CAWEQGETQYF. Full variable domain (outside the CDR3, taken from reference TRBV30 and TRBJ2-5): SQTIHQWPATLVQPVGSPLSLECTVEGTSNPNLYWYRQAAGRGLQLLFYSVGIGQISSEVPQNLSASRPQDRQFILSSKKLLLSDSGFYLCAWEQGETQYFGPGTRLLVL.

This clone occurred a few times. This chain links TRBV19 with TRBJ2-3; 16 nucleotides match TRBD2. This CDR3 comprises 14 residues. J gave up 4 bases and V 8 bases, and 0 bases lay outside the gene matches. The germline CDR1 and CDR2 sequences are LNHDA and SQIVND (reference sequence). CDR3 residues: CASGTSGRADTQYF. The DNA of the CDR3 is TGTGCCAGTGGGACTAGCGGGAGGGCAGATACGCAGTATTTT.

The gene calls are TRBV18 and TRBJ2-3, with D perhaps matching TRBD2 (6 bases). Germline CDR1 and CDR2: KGHSH and LQKENI. This CDR3 contains 13 residues. V was trimmed by 0 bases and J by 8 bases, leaving 9 bases between them. The CDR3 loop is CASSPPAGLTQYF. CDR3 coding DNA: TGTGCCAGCTCACCACCGGCGGGGCTTACGCAGTATTTT.

This chain links TRBV6-1 with TRBJ2-7, with D unresolved. CDR1 is MNHNS, CDR2 SASEGT, per germline. V gave up 7 bases and J gave up 6 bases, with 19 bases separating them. This CDR3 comprises 14 residues. CDR3 in amino acids: CASIVGEYTSEQYF. The CDR3 DNA follows: TGTGCCAGCATTGTGGGCGAATACACGAGCGAGCAGTACTTC.

The chain is built from TRBV6-6 and TRBJ2-5, with TRBD2 matching 12 bases. The CDR3 spans 15 residues. The V gene's germline CDR1 is MNHNY and CDR2 SVGAGI (reference sequence). Trimming at V came to 2 bases and at J to 5 bases, leaving 3 bases not matched to a gene. CDR3 sequence (DNA): TGTGCCAGCAGTTACGTGACTAGCGGGAGTGAGACCCAGTACTTC. It translates to CASSYVTSGSETQYF.

This chain joins TRBV11-2 and TRBJ1-1; unclear D gene. The CDR3 extends over 13 amino acids. Trimming left V 6 bases short and J 7 bases short, with 15 bases between. Germline V gene data show CDR1 as SGHAT and CDR2 as FQNNGV. CDR3 in amino acids: CASSQRPQLEAFF. In nucleotides, the CDR3 is TGTGCCAGCAGTCAAAGGCCACAACTTGAAGCTTTCTTT.

V and J are TRBV4-1 and TRBJ2-3, with D perhaps matching TRBD2 (6 bases). Trimming shortened V by 5 bases and J by 0 bases, and 15 bases separated the two germline ends. CDR3 size: 16 residues. Germline V gives CDR1 MGHRA, CDR2 YSYEKL. The CDR3 DNA reads as TGCGCCAGCAGCTCCCTTGGAGGGGCTAGCACAGATACGCAGTATTTT. It codes for CASSSLGGASTDTQYF.

In its sample, this clone was seen a few times. The V call is TRBV28, the J call TRBJ2-7; perhaps D is TRBD1 or TRBD2 (5 bases each). Germline values: CDR1 MDHEN, CDR2 SYDVKM. CDR3 length: 15 residues. Trimming shortened V by 6 bases and J by 7 bases, and 22 bases separated the two germline ends. The DNA of the CDR3 is TGTGCCAGCAGCTCGCCGGGGCGGGCCCGTGAGGAGCAGTACTTC. Translated, it gives CASSSPGRAREEQYF.

This chain connects TRBV7-2 to TRBJ2-5, with 8 bases that match TRBD2. The CDR3 contains 15 residues. J was trimmed by 6 bases and V by 1 base; bases with no gene match: 7. Per germline, CDR1 SGHTA and CDR2 FQGNSA. In nucleotides, the CDR3 is TGTGCCAGCAGCTTAGTGCGGGGGGCGGAAAAGACCCAGTACTTC. Encoded protein: CASSLVRGAEKTQYF.

V usage is TRBV5-1 and J usage is TRBJ1-2, with 7 positions matching TRBD1. V was pared by 3 bases and J by 2 bases, with 1 base of the junction left unmatched. The CDR3 covers 13 residues. CDR1 and CDR2 from the germline V gene are SGHRS and YFSETQ. The CDR3 loop is CASSSGQNYGYTF. CDR3 sequence (DNA): TGCGCCAGCAGCTCGGGACAGAACTATGGCTACACCTTC. The complete variable domain, with remaining parts taken from reference TRBV5-1 and TRBJ1-2, reads KAGVTQTPRYLIKTRGQQVTLSCSPISGHRSVSWYQQTPGQGLQFLFEYFSETQRNKGNFPGRFSGRQFSNSRSEMNVSTLELGDSALYLCASSSGQNYGYTFGSGTRLTVV.

The chain uses TRBV29-1 and TRBJ2-2, with 7 positions matching TRBD1. The V gene end was trimmed by 6 bases and the J gene end by 7 bases; junction bases not matched to a gene: 8. Per germline, CDR1 SQVTM and CDR2 ANQGSEA. The CDR3 is made up of 13 amino acids. The CDR3 coding sequence is TGCAGCGTCTCGACAGGGCTAGTCGGGGAGCTGTTTTTT. It translates to CSVSTGLVGELFF.

The chain recombines TRBV10-3 with TRBJ2-1; D ambiguous. Looked up from germline, CDR1 is ENHRY and CDR2 is SYGVKD. CDR3 size: 13 residues. V was trimmed by 8 bases and J by 3 bases, leaving 11 bases between them. CDR3 protein: CAIGRHGYNEQFF. In DNA, the CDR3 is TGTGCCATCGGTCGACATGGCTACAATGAGCAGTTCTTC.

The chain recombines TRBV29-1 with TRBJ2-1; the D is unclear. The CDR3 covers 12 residues. Germline values: CDR1 SQVTM, CDR2 ANQGSEA. Trimming left V 0 bases short and J 5 bases short, with 5 bases between. The CDR3 protein is CSVEDVNNEQFF. CDR3 nucleotide sequence: TGCAGCGTTGAAGATGTGAACAATGAGCAGTTCTTC.

The chain combines TRBV6-5 with TRBJ2-7, with D perhaps assigned TRBD1 or TRBD2 (5 bases each). V was clipped by 2 bases and J by 1 base, with 12 bases between them. Germline values: CDR1 MNHEY, CDR2 SVGAGI. This CDR3 region has 15 residues. In DNA, the CDR3 is TGTGCCAGCAGTTACAGCGGACACGGTTCCTACGAGCAGTACTTC. Translating gives CASSYSGHGSYEQYF.

This clone was recorded a few times. The gene calls are TRBV2 and TRBJ2-7; D is uncertain. Trimming cost V 8 bases and J 0 bases, with 8 bases left between them. CDR1 is SNHLY, CDR2 FYNNEI, per germline. This CDR3 spans 12 amino acids. CDR3 loop: CASGINSYEQYF. Here the CDR3 DNA reads TGTGCCAGCGGGATTAACTCCTACGAGCAGTACTTC.

The V call is TRBV19, the J call TRBJ1-1; tentative D call: TRBD1 (5 bases). Germline V CDR1 and CDR2: LNHDA, SQIVND (reference sequence). V gave up 5 bases and J gave up 6 bases, with 13 bases separating them. The CDR3 loop spans 13 amino acids. CDR3 in amino acids: CASSPRWGAEAFF. The CDR3 DNA follows: TGTGCCAGTAGTCCCCGTTGGGGCGCTGAAGCTTTCTTT.

This chain uses TRBV30 with TRBJ2-3; D ambiguous. The CDR3 is 12 amino acids. Deletions cut 0 bases from V and 2 bases from J, with 3 bases between. Germline-derived CDR1 and CDR2 are GTSNPN and SVGIG (reference sequence). The CDR3 region is CAWSVNTDTQYF. As DNA, the CDR3 is TGTGCCTGGAGTGTAAACACAGATACGCAGTATTTT.

This clone came up many times. The V and J genes are TRBV11-2 and TRBJ2-5, with 8 bases matching TRBD2. Trimming at V came to 4 bases and at J to 1 base, leaving 2 bases not matched to a gene. The CDR3 length is 14 residues. Germline CDR1 SGHAT, CDR2 FQNNGV. The CDR3 reads CASSWAGGQETQYF. CDR3 bases: TGTGCCAGCAGCTGGGCGGGGGGCCAAGAGACCCAGTACTTC.

This clone turned up a few times. The V gene is TRBV14, the J gene TRBJ2-2; D remains unclear. The CDR3 has 14 amino acids. V lost 0 bases and J lost 5, with 7 bases in between. The germline gives CDR1 SGHDN, CDR2 FVKESK. CDR3 protein: CASSQDWWTGELFF. As DNA, the CDR3 is TGTGCCAGCAGCCAAGATTGGTGGACCGGGGAGCTGTTTTTT.

The chain employs TRBV6-1 and TRBJ2-1, with TRBD2 matching over 7 bases. In germline, CDR1 is MNHNS, CDR2 SASEGT. The junction had 3 bases not matched to a gene; V was cut back by 4 bases and J by 6 bases. The CDR3 is made up of 13 amino acids. CDR3 region: CASSGGTTNEQFF. The CDR3, as DNA: TGTGCCAGCAGTGGAGGGACTACCAATGAGCAGTTCTTC.

The rearrangement links TRBV29-1 to TRBJ1-2; tentative D call: TRBD1 (5 bases). Germline CDR1 reads SQVTM; CDR2 reads ANQGSEA. Deletions cut 3 bases from V and 8 bases from J, with 10 bases between. This CDR3 has 11 residues. The CDR3 spells CSVDSGLGYTF. CDR3 nucleotide sequence: TGCAGCGTTGATTCAGGGTTAGGCTACACCTTC.

This clone came up once. V is TRBV7-6 and J is TRBJ1-3; D uncertain. V shed 5 bases and J shed 0 bases, with 5 bases lying between them. Germline V lookup: CDR1 SGHVS, CDR2 FNYEAQ. This CDR3 has 13 residues. In nucleotides, the CDR3 is TGTGCCAGCAGCGCCAGCTCTGGAAACACCATATATTTT. Its translation is CASSASSGNTIYF. The entire variable domain, with the rest obtained from reference TRBV7-6 and TRBJ1-3, is as follows: GAGVSQSPRYKVTKRGQDVALRCDPISGHVSLYWYRQALGQGPEFLTYFNYEAQQDKSGLPNDRFSAERPEGSISTLTIQRTEQRDSAMYRCASSASSGNTIYFGEGSWLTVV.

This sequence joins TRBV29-1 and TRBJ2-7; 7 bases match TRBD1. The CDR3 runs 15 residues. J lost 0 bases, V lost 6 bases, and 11 bases had no gene match. CDR1 SQVTM and CDR2 ANQGSEA come from the germline V gene. CDR3 amino acids: CSVTTGAMSSYEQYF. CDR3 coding DNA: TGCAGCGTCACAACAGGGGCGATGAGCTCCTACGAGCAGTACTTC.